These 14 T cell receptor beta chains originate from one sample sequenced in a study of OX40 agonist ivuxolimab in advanced cancers. Clones were read by immunoSEQ multiplex PCR, and TCRdb kept only the in-frame ones, dropping some. The sample holds around 80,000 clones; approximately 85% are singletons and the top ten take 2% to 2.5%. Sequenced material: CD4+ or CD8+ T cells sorted from blood, taken in a trial of the OX40 agonist ivuxolimab. Receptor source: an adult with an advanced solid tumor such as melanoma, head and neck, liver or kidney cancer.

The J gene is TRBJ1-4, the V gene TRBV4-1; 7 positions agree with TRBD1. After removal of 2 bases from V and 4 bases from J, the junction contained 4 bases not matched to a gene. Germline lookup yields CDR1 MGHRA and CDR2 YSYEKL. The CDR3 spans 15 residues. The CDR3, as DNA: TGCGCCAGCAGCCAAAGGCAGGGGGATAATGAAAAACTGTTTTTT. Protein: CASSQRQGDNEKLFF.

The count of this clone is one. The chain combines TRBV20-1 with TRBJ2-3, with 8 nucleotides matching TRBD2. This CDR3 comprises 11 residues. The junction had 9 bases not matched to a gene; V was cut back by 5 bases and J by 14 bases. From germline, CDR1 is DFQATT and CDR2 SNEGSKA (reference sequence). CDR3 sequence reads: CSASPGTSPYF. The CDR3 DNA follows: TGCAGTGCTTCCCCCGGGACTAGTCCGTATTTT.

The chain uses TRBV4-2 and TRBJ2-2; 8 bases line up with TRBD1. V shed 0 bases, J shed 6 bases, and the junction held 6 bases outside the gene matches. CDR1 is LGHNA and CDR2 is YNFKEQ in the germline V gene. This CDR3 contains 16 residues. Here the CDR3 DNA reads TGTGCCAGCAGCCAAGAAGGAATGGGACAGGCCGGGGAGCTGTTTTTT. It translates to CASSQEGMGQAGELFF.

The CDR3, as DNA: TGTGCCAGCAGTAAGGCATCCTCAACTAATGAAAAACTGTTTTTT. It encodes CASSKASSTNEKLFF. The V call is TRBV28, the J call TRBJ1-4; D not certain. CDR1 MDHEN and CDR2 SYDVKM come from the germline V gene. The CDR3 has 15 amino acids. The V gene lost 5 bases and the J gene lost 0 bases, with 10 bases spanning the gap.

The rearrangement links TRBV20-1 to TRBJ2-1; perhaps TRBD1 as D (6 bases). Germline CDR1 reads DFQATT; CDR2 reads SNEGSKA (reference sequence). The CDR3 has 11 amino acids. CDR3 loop: CRTMRGNEQFF. The DNA of the CDR3 is TGCAGAACAATGAGGGGGAATGAGCAGTTCTTC.

This clone was seen only a few times. This chain links TRBV20-1 with TRBJ2-7; a weak D match, TRBD1 (5 bases). The CDR3 has 10 residues. Germline assignment: CDR1 DFQATT and CDR2 SNEGSKA (reference sequence). CDR3 sequence: CRAGQHEQYF. The CDR3 DNA sequence: TGCAGAGCAGGGCAGCACGAGCAGTACTTC.

CDR3 loop: CASSFVGEQYF. In DNA form, the CDR3 reads TGTGCCAGCAGTTTTGTGGGAGAGCAGTACTTC. This chain connects TRBV28 to TRBJ2-7, with D unclear. The CDR3 has 11 amino acids. Trimming took 3 bases from V and 7 from J, leaving 7 bases between them. Germline V gene data show CDR1 as MDHEN and CDR2 as SYDVKM.

The CDR3 spells CASSSLRGPDYEQYF. CDR3 DNA: TGTGCCAGCAGCTCTCTTAGAGGGCCGGACTACGAGCAGTACTTC. The V gene is TRBV27, the J gene TRBJ2-7, with a possible D match to TRBD2 (5 bases). Germline CDR1 MNHEY, CDR2 SMNVEV (reference sequence). Trimming took 6 bases from V and 3 from J, leaving 18 bases between them. The CDR3 contains 15 residues.

The chain couples TRBV10-3 to TRBJ1-1; D unresolved. The germline CDR1 and CDR2 sequences are ENHRY and SYGVKD. Deletions cut 2 bases from V and 2 bases from J, with 3 bases between. This CDR3 has 12 amino acids. In DNA, the CDR3 is TGTGCCATCAGTGAGGTTAACACTGAAGCTTTCTTT. This encodes CAISEVNTEAFF.

The rearrangement uses TRBV4-2 and TRBJ2-3; 11 positions agree with TRBD2. In germline, CDR1 is LGHNA, CDR2 YNFKEQ. There are 15 residues in the CDR3. Trimming removed 0 bases from V and 11 bases from J; junction bases left unmatched: 7. This CDR3 is CASSQDLAGGRKQYF. As DNA, the CDR3 is TGTGCCAGCAGCCAAGACCTAGCGGGGGGTCGAAAGCAGTATTTT.

The chain combines TRBV5-1 with TRBJ1-2, with TRBD1 as a possible D gene (6 bases). The length of the CDR3 is 14 residues. V was clipped by 2 bases and J by 3 bases, with 11 bases between them. Per germline, CDR1 SGHRS and CDR2 YFSETQ. For the CDR3, the DNA is TGCGCCAGCAGCTTCTTACAGGGTGACTATGGCTACACCTTC. It specifies CASSFLQGDYGYTF.

V gene TRBV7-9 combines with J gene TRBJ2-7; TRBD1 is a possible D gene (6 bases). Trimming left V 7 bases short and J 3 bases short, with 16 bases between. From germline, CDR1 is SEHNR and CDR2 FQNEAQ (reference sequence). The CDR3 spans 14 residues. The CDR3 coding sequence is TGTGCCAGCACCATGACAGGTGTAGACTACGAGCAGTACTTC. This translates into CASTMTGVDYEQYF.

This clone has a handful of counts. The chain joins TRBV5-4 to TRBJ1-2; D might be TRBD1 (5 bases). V was trimmed by 3 bases and J by 5 bases, leaving 11 bases between them. Germline loops: CDR1 SGHNT, CDR2 YYREEE (reference sequence). The CDR3 sequence is 13 residues long. The CDR3 DNA reads TGTGCCAGCAGCTGGGACGCCCTATATGGCTACACCTTC. Encoded protein: CASSWDALYGYTF. The full variable domain, rest sourced from reference TRBV5-4 and TRBJ1-2, is ETGVTQSPTHLIKTRGQQVTLRCSSQSGHNTVSWYQQALGQGPQFIFQYYREEENGRGNFPPRFSGLQFPNYSSELNVNALELDDSALYLCASSWDALYGYTFGSGTRLTVV.

This chain links TRBV5-5 with TRBJ1-2; maybe TRBD1 (5 bases). V was cut by 5 bases and J by 8 bases, with 13 bases left in between. The CDR3 runs 12 residues. The V gene's germline CDR1 is SGHKS and CDR2 YYEKEE (reference sequence). The CDR3 loop is CASSLSEGGYTF. CDR3 coding DNA: TGTGCCAGCAGTCTCTCCGAGGGGGGCTACACCTTC.